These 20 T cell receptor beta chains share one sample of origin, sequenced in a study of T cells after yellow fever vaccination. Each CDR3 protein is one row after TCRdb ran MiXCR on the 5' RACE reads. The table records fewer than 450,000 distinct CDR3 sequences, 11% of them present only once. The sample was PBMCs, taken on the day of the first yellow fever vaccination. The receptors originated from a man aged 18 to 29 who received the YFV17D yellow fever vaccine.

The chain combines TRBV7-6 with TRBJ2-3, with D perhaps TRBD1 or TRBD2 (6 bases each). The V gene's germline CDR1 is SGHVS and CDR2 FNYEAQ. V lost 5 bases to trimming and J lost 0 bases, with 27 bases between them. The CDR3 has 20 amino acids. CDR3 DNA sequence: TGTGCCAGCAGCCAAACCTCCGGGGGCGCAAAATCTTCTAGCACAGATACGCAGTATTTT. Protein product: CASSQTSGGAKSSSTDTQYF.

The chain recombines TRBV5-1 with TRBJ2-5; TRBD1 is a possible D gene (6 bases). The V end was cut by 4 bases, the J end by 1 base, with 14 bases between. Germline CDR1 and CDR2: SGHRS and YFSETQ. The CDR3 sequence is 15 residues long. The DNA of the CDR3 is TGCGCCAGCAGCCTCCTGGGGACATCCCAAGAGACCCAGTACTTC. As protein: CASSLLGTSQETQYF.

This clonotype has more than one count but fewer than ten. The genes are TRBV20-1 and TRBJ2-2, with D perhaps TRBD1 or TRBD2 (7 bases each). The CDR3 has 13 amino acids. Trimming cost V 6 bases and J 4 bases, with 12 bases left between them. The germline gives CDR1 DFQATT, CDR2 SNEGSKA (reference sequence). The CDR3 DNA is TGCAGTGCCAGGGGGGGTTCCACCGGGGAGCTGTTTTTT. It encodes CSARGGSTGELFF.

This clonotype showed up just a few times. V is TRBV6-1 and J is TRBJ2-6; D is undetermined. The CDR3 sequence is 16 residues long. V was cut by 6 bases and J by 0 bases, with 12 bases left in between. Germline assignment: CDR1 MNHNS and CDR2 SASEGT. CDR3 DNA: TGTGCCAGCAGCTCTATGTGGGGCTCTGGGGCCAACGTCCTGACTTTC. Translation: CASSSMWGSGANVLTF.

The CDR3 region is CASSQGGMGNEKLFF. CDR3 nucleotide sequence: TGTGCCAGCAGCCAGGGGGGGATGGGTAATGAAAAACTGTTTTTT. The chain employs TRBV7-2 and TRBJ1-4, with 7 bases identical to TRBD1. This CDR3 has 15 amino acids. V shed 5 bases and J 4 bases; nucleotides not matched to a gene: 7. The germline V gene has CDR1 SGHTA and CDR2 FQGNSA.

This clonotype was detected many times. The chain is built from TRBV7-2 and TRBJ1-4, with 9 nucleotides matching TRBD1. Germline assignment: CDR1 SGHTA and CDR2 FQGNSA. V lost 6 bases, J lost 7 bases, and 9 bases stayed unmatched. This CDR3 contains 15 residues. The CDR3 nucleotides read TGTGCCAGCAGGGACAGGGGTTTAAGTGGTGAAAAACTGTTTTTT. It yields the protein CASRDRGLSGEKLFF.

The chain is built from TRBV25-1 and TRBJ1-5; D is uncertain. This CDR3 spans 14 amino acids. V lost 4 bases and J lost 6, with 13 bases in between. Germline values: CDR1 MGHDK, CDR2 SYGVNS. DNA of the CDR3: TGTGCCAGCAGTGTGTCAGGCTTCGGTCAGCCCCAGCATTTT. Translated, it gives CASSVSGFGQPQHF.

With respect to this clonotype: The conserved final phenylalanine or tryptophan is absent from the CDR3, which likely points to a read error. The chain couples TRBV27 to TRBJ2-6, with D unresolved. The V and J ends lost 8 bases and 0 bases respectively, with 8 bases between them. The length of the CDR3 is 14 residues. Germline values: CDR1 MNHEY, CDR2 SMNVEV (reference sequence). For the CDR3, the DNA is TGTGCCAGCGGGCTGCGCTCTGGGGCCAACGTCCTGACTTTG. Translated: CASGLRSGANVLTL.

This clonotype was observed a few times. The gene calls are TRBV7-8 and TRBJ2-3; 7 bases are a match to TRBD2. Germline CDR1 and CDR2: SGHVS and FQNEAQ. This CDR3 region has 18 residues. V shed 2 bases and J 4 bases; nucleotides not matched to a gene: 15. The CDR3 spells CASSLSPSLGGYPDTQYF. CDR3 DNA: TGTGCCAGCAGCTTATCCCCATCTTTGGGGGGGTACCCAGATACGCAGTATTTT.

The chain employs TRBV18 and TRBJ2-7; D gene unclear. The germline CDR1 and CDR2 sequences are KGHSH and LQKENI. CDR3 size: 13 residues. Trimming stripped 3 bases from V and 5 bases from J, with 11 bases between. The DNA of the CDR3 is TGTGCCAGCTCACCGGGGATGGGTAACGAGCAGTACTTC. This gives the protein CASSPGMGNEQYF.

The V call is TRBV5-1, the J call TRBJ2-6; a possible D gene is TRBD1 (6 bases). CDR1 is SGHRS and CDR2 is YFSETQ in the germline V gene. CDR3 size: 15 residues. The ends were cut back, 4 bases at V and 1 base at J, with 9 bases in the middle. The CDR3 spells CASSGTGSGANVLTF. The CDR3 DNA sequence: TGCGCCAGCAGCGGTACAGGGTCTGGGGCCAACGTCCTGACTTTC.

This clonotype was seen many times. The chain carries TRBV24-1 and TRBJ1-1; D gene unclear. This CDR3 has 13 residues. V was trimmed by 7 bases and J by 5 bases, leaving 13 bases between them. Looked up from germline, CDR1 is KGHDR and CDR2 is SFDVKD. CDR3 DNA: TGTGCCACCAGAACCCCTGCGGGAACTGAAGCTTTCTTT. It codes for CATRTPAGTEAFF.

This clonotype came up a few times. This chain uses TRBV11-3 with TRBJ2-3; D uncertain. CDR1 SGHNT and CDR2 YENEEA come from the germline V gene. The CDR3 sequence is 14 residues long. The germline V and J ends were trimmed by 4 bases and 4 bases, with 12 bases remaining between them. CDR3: CASSSELEADTQYF. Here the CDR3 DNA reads TGTGCCAGCAGCTCCGAACTTGAGGCAGATACGCAGTATTTT.

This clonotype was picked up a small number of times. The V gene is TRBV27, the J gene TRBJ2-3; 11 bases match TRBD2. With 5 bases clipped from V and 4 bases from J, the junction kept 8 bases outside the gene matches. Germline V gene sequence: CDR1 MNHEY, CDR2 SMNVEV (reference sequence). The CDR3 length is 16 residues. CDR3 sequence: CASSLIAGGLSDTQYF. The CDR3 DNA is TGTGCCAGCAGTCTAATAGCGGGGGGGCTTTCAGATACGCAGTATTTT.

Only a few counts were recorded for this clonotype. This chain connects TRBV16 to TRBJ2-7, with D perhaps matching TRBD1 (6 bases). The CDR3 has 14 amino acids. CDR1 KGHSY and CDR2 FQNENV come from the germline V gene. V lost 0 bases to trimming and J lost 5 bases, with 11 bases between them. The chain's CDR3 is CASSQSRQGNEQYF. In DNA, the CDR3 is TGTGCCAGCAGCCAATCGAGGCAGGGGAACGAGCAGTACTTC.

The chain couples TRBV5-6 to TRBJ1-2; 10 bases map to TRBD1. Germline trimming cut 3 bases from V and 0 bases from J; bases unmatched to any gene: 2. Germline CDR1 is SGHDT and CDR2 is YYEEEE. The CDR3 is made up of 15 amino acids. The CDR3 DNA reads TGTGCCAGCAGCTGGGGACAGGGGACTAACTATGGCTACACCTTC. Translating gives CASSWGQGTNYGYTF.

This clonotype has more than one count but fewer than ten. CDR3 in amino acids: CASSHRTGAEKLFF. The CDR3 nucleotides read TGTGCCAGCAGCCATCGAACGGGGGCTGAAAAACTGTTTTTT. V and J are TRBV3-1 and TRBJ1-4; D is perhaps TRBD1 (6 bases). The CDR3 runs to 14 residues. The germline V gene has CDR1 LGHDT and CDR2 YNNKEL (reference sequence). The V end was cut by 3 bases, the J end by 7 bases, with 12 bases between.

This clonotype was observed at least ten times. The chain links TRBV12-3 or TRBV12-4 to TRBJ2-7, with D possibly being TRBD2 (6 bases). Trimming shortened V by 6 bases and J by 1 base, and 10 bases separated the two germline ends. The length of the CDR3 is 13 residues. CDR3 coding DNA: TGTGCCAGCAGCCACCGGGGGTCCTACGAGCAGTACGTC. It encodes CASSHRGSYEQYV.

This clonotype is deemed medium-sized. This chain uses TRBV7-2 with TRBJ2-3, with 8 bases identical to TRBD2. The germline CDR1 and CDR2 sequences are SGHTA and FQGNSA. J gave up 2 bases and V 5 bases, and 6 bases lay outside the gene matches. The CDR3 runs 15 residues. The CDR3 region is CASSPGGPLTDTQYF. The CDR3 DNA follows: TGTGCCAGCAGCCCGGGGGGGCCCCTCACAGATACGCAGTATTTT.

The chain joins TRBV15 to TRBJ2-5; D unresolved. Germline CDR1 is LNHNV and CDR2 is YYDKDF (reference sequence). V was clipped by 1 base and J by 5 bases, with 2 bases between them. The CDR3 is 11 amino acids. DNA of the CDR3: TGTGCCACCAGCAGAGGGGAGACCCAGTACTTC. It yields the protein CATSRGETQYF.